The sequence of this T cell receptor beta chain was determined in a study of CD8 T cells in ankylosing spondylitis. Notes on the study in general: Matched synovial fluid from ankylosing spondylitis patients was reported to be enriched for disease-linked clones. Several highly homologous variants made up a TCR beta motif that seemed to typify ankylosing spondylitis blood. Disease-associated clones were CD8+ and fairly uncommon in peripheral blood. Reports of some motif variants in reactive arthritis synovial fluid and blood predate this one.

TCRdb fed the 5' RACE reads into MiXCR, producing one record per CDR3 protein. The table records a few hundred thousand distinct CDR3 sequences, 8% of them present only once. The sample holds many counts of this clonotype. Its target is unknown. CDR1 and CDR2 (germline): ENHRY, SYGVKD. V was clipped by 10 bases and J by 10 bases, with 11 bases between them. This CDR3 region has 10 residues. The TCR originated in a male donor with ankylosing spondylitis. The sequenced sample consisted of blood, either unsorted or a sorted T cell fraction (not recorded which). V usage is TRBV10-3 and J usage is TRBJ2-1; the D is unclear. For the CDR3, the DNA is TGTGCCACCCTGGGGTTGGAGCAGTTCTTC. Translated, it gives CATLGLEQFF.